The 6 T cell receptor beta chains listed next were all sequenced from one sample in a study of CD8 T cells in ankylosing spondylitis. One entry per CDR3 protein, called by TCRdb with MiXCR from the 5' RACE reads. The sample lists approximately 350,000 distinct CDR3 sequences, 14% to 15% occurring once. The sample consisted of blood, either unsorted or a sorted T cell fraction (not recorded which). These receptors were obtained from a male donor with ankylosing spondylitis or in good health (not recorded which).

The rearrangement joins TRBV4-2 to TRBJ1-6, with TRBD1 identical over 8 bases. Germline CDR1 reads LGHNA; CDR2 reads YNFKEQ. Unmatched junction bases numbered 10, after V lost 4 bases and J lost 11 bases. This CDR3 is 15 amino acids long. The CDR3 region is CASSLSDRDTAPLHF. Here the CDR3 DNA reads TGTGCCAGCAGCCTATCGGACAGGGATACGGCACCCCTCCACTTT.

This clonotype was seen more than once but under ten times. V and J are TRBV2 and TRBJ1-4, with D unclear. V lost 4 bases and J lost 4, with 13 bases in between. The CDR3 contains 15 residues. The germline V gene has CDR1 SNHLY and CDR2 FYNNEI. The CDR3 sequence is CASSAISQDNEKLFF. In DNA form, the CDR3 reads TGTGCCAGCAGTGCAATTAGTCAGGATAATGAAAAACTGTTTTTT.

The chain combines TRBV4-1 with TRBJ2-5; D not resolved. V gave up 1 base and J gave up 3 bases, with 9 bases separating them. CDR1 and CDR2 from the germline V gene are MGHRA and YSYEKL. The CDR3 totals 14 residues. CDR3 bases: TGCGCCAGCAGCCAAGTTGGGCAGGAAGAGACCCAGTACTTC. It encodes CASSQVGQEETQYF.

This clonotype was detected many times. CDR3 amino acids: CASSRNEKLFF. In nucleotides, the CDR3 is TGTGCCAGCAGCCGGAATGAAAAACTGTTTTTT. The chain couples TRBV12-3 or TRBV12-4 to TRBJ1-4; D call uncertain. This CDR3 has 11 amino acids. V lost 6 bases, J lost 5 bases, and 4 bases lay in between.

This clonotype occurred many times. The gene calls are TRBV12-3 or TRBV12-4 and TRBJ1-2, with no clear D. This CDR3 has 15 amino acids. Trimming took off 3 bases at V and 4 bases at J, with 15 bases between the two ends. The CDR3 DNA reads TGTGCCAGCAGTTTGGGCACCCTGAGAGGCTATGGCTACACCTTC. Residues: CASSLGTLRGYGYTF.

This chain joins TRBV5-1 and TRBJ2-7; TRBD1 aligns across 9 bases. The CDR3 extends over 14 amino acids. Per germline, CDR1 SGHRS and CDR2 YFSETQ. J lost 3 bases, V lost 2 bases, and 3 bases had no gene match. The CDR3 spells CASSLYRGLYEQYF. DNA of the CDR3: TGCGCCAGCAGCTTATACAGGGGGCTCTACGAGCAGTACTTC.